This entry concerns a single T cell receptor (beta chain). The target of this receptor is not known. Per-nucleotide qualities are absent, and no much larger clonotype sits a single base away. Patients with a history of autoimmune disease or receiving systemic immunosuppression were excluded from the trial. Peripheral blood for TCR sequencing was collected from all dose cohorts at baseline, on cycle 4 day 1, and on cycle 7 day 1. Samples were obtained from an open-label, multicenter, first-in-human phase I dose-escalation trial of ivuxolimab. The trial enrolled adults with locally advanced or metastatic head and neck squamous cell, hepatocellular, melanoma or renal cell carcinoma. Before TCR sequencing, CD4+ and CD8+ T cells were separately sorted from peripheral blood. For sequencing of the TCRbeta CDR3 region, genomic DNA was extracted from the sorted cells. The immunoSEQ Assay was used to sequence the TCRbeta CDR3 regions. TCRdb mirrors the immuneACCESS table, restricted to in-frame sequences. Some clones are absent from its copies; in checked studies, under half trace to an unresolved V gene, and the reason for the others is unknown. This sample holds about 120,000 clones; roughly 93% were observed only once. Of the sample, 0.15% to 0.16% is held by the ten largest clones.

Trimming takes 3 bases from V and 3 bases from J, and the germline ends sit 14 bases apart. CDR1 and CDR2 are drawn from the germline V gene: LGHNA, YNFKEQ. The cysteine opens and the phenylalanine closes a CDR3 of 15 amino acids. Only the CDR3 part of the read is kept: 45 bases, read in frame from the first base. This sample is drawn from a study of OX40 agonist ivuxolimab in advanced cancers. Some background on the complete study: Ivuxolimab, which targeted the costimulatory receptor OX40 (CD134), was an agonistic, fully human IgG2 monoclonal antibody. The purpose of peripheral TCRbeta sequencing was to test whether ivuxolimab changed TCR sequence diversity and led to clonal T-cell expansion. Partial responses were achieved by three dose-escalation patients, of whom one had hepatocellular carcinoma and two had cutaneous melanoma. Of the 50 to 55 patients in dose escalation, about 19 had hepatocellular carcinoma, some 15 had melanoma, 9 had renal cell carcinoma and 9 had head and neck cancer. Prior anti-PD-1, anti-PD-L1 or anti-CTLA-4 therapy was permitted, and 30% to 45% of dose-escalation patients had received checkpoint inhibitors. The paper describes the monotherapy dose-escalation part (N ≈ 49 patients) of the phase I trial of ivuxolimab. Intravenous ivuxolimab was administered to patients every 2 weeks at six dose levels: 0.01, 0.1, 0.3, 1.5, 3 and 10 mg/kg. A male proportion of around 80% and a mean age of approximately 58 years, ranging from about 23 to 79, were recorded for the dose-escalation cohort.

The full study reports these points: On average, CD8+ T cells showed more expanded clones than CD4+ T cells after ivuxolimab. At doses of 0.1 to 3.0 mg/kg, clonal expansion of both CD4+ and CD8+ blood T cells was observed from baseline to week 6. In the 0.1-3.0 mg/kg groups, partial responders were among the patients with the lowest normalized peripheral clonal expansion, particularly in CD8+ T cells. Low levels of normalized T-cell clonal expansion were also seen in some patients who did not respond. The antigen specificity of the peripheral T cells that underwent clonal expansion was not determined.

The rearranged segments are TRBV4-2 and TRBJ1-1; the D segment could be TRBD1, given 5 matching bases. Sequenced material: CD4+ or CD8+ T cells sorted from blood, taken in a trial of the OX40 agonist ivuxolimab. The clonotype originates from an adult with an advanced solid tumor such as melanoma, head and neck, liver or kidney cancer. The DNA reads TGTGCCAGCAGCCAGGTAACAGGAGCCCACACTGAAGCTTTCTTT. Translated, this is CASSQVTGAHTEAFF.